The clone carrying this T cell receptor (beta chain) appeared a few times. V gave up 7 bases and J gave up 6 bases; unmatched junction bases: 12. This CDR3 has 16 amino acids. The germline V gene has CDR1 MDHEN and CDR2 SYDVKM. The data are from a study of beta chain features in type 1 diabetes. As for the study in general: Age, gender and cell yields were similar between patients and healthy donors. All samples combined gave around 100,000,000 sorted cells for examination.

Investigators reverse transcribed all isolated RNA, so they sequenced expressed TCRB transcripts. The study sequenced naive, central memory and regulatory T cell samples to an average of approximately 3.5 million reads. Libraries were prepared by immunoSEQ multiplex PCR; TCRdb keeps only in-frame clonotypes and omits some of them. The table has about 360,000 clones, 10% to 15% seen once. CD4+ naive, central memory, regulatory and stem cell-like memory subsets were isolated by sorting on CD45RO/CCR7/CD25/CD127/CD95/CD27. The receptor was isolated from a man between 18 and 29 years old in good health. The chain uses TRBV28 and TRBJ2-3, with 11 bases fitting TRBD2. Sequencing was carried out using naive CD4+ T cells from blood. CDR3 DNA: TGTGCCAGCACCCGAGAGATAGCGGGGGGGCTGGATACGCAGTATTTT. Protein sequence: CASTREIAGGLDTQYF.